The 29 T cell receptor beta chains in this list originate from one sample, sequenced in a study of blood T cells in healthy people across ages. A second PCR of roughly 7 to 11 cycles used a sample-barcoded 5' primer and a J-beta primer mix. A single record per CDR3 protein comes from TCRdb applying MiXCR to the 5' RACE reads. This sample has about 670,000 distinct CDR3 sequences; around 52% occur once, and the top ten carry roughly 13%. The sample consisted of blood. The receptors derive from an elderly woman in good health.

This clonotype was seen a handful of times. The gene calls are TRBV24-1 and TRBJ2-1, with TRBD2 matching 7 bases. This CDR3 is built from 16 residues. Germline CDR1 KGHDR, CDR2 SFDVKD. J gave up 2 bases and V 2 bases, and 5 bases lay outside the gene matches. CDR3 bases: TGTGCCACCAGTGATTCGACTAGCCGCACCTACAATGAGCAGTTCTTC. It translates to CATSDSTSRTYNEQFF.

The chain combines TRBV29-1 with TRBJ2-3; possibly TRBD2 for D (7 bases). Trimming took 4 bases from V and 8 from J, leaving 22 bases between them. The CDR3 is 15 residues long. Germline CDR1 SQVTM, CDR2 ANQGSEA. In DNA form, the CDR3 reads TGCAGCGTTGTAGGGGGGGCTCATTCCCCAAGTACGCAGTATTTT. Translating it yields CSVVGGAHSPSTQYF.

This clonotype occurred once. The V call is TRBV29-1, the J call TRBJ1-2, with a possible D match to TRBD1 (5 bases). The CDR3 loop spans 12 amino acids. Trimming removed 0 bases from V and 8 bases from J, with 10 bases in between. Germline CDR1 reads SQVTM; CDR2 reads ANQGSEA. CDR3 protein: CSVEDLKGGYTF. CDR3 coding DNA: TGCAGCGTTGAAGATCTTAAGGGGGGCTACACCTTC. Full variable domain (missing parts from reference TRBV29-1 and TRBJ1-2): SAVISQKPSRDICQRGTSLTIQCQVDSQVTMMFWYRQQPGQSLTLIATANQGSEATYESGFVIDKFPISRPNLTFSTLTVSNMSPEDSSIYLCSVEDLKGGYTFGSGTRLTVV.

V is TRBV7-9 and J is TRBJ2-2; TRBD1 agrees at 7 bases. The length of the CDR3 is 15 residues. CDR1 is SEHNR and CDR2 is FQNEAQ in the germline V gene (reference sequence). Germline trimming cut 4 bases from V and 3 bases from J; bases unmatched to any gene: 5. The CDR3 is CASSSRQGDTGELFF. In nucleotides, the CDR3 is TGTGCCAGCAGCTCTCGACAGGGCGACACCGGGGAGCTGTTTTTT.

Notes on this clonotype: This sequence may be a read error, since a much larger clone differs from it by one base. V is TRBV28 and J is TRBJ2-1; 9 nucleotides match TRBD1. Germline-derived CDR1 and CDR2 are MDHEN and SYDVKM. The CDR3 runs 17 residues. The DNA of the CDR3 is TGTGCCAGCAGTTTATCTGCCCCCGGGACAGGGATAAATGAGCGGTTCTTC. As protein: CASSLSAPGTGINERFF. The variable domain in full, completed from reference TRBV28 and TRBJ2-1, reads DVKVTQSSRYLVKRTGEKVFLECVQDMDHENMFWYRQDPGLGLRLIYFSYDVKMKEKGDIPEGYSVSREKKERFSLILESASTNQTSMYLCASSLSAPGTGINERFFGPGTRLTVL.

This clonotype has at least ten counts. The chain combines TRBV5-1 with TRBJ2-7, with 9 positions matching TRBD1. Germline CDR1 is SGHRS and CDR2 is YFSETQ. CDR3 length: 15 amino acids. J was trimmed by 2 bases and V by 2 bases; bases with no gene match: 5. In DNA, the CDR3 is TGCGCCAGCAGCTTTCGGACAGGGGACACCTACGAGCAGTACTTC. Translating gives CASSFRTGDTYEQYF.

The V gene is TRBV20-1, the J gene TRBJ2-5; 7 bases fit TRBD2. The CDR3 totals 15 residues. Trimming took 7 bases from V and 4 from J; bases not matched to a gene: 15. Germline V gene data show CDR1 as DFQATT and CDR2 as SNEGSKA (reference sequence). CDR3: CSVFRTRAVGETQYF. CDR3 coding DNA: TGCAGTGTCTTCAGGACTAGAGCGGTAGGAGAGACCCAGTACTTC.

To note about this clonotype: A read error is possible here, since a much larger clone lies one base away. The chain uses TRBV12-3 or TRBV12-4 and TRBJ2-5; no firm D call. V shed 5 bases and J shed 2 bases, with 12 bases lying between them. The CDR3 runs 14 residues. This chain's CDR3 is CASSVIQSQETQYF. The CDR3 nucleotides read TGTGCCAGCAGTGTAATACAGAGTCAAGAGACCCAGTACTTC.

The chain has TRBV15 and TRBJ2-6; no reliable D call. V was clipped by 2 bases and J by 4 bases, with 12 bases between them. Germline V gives CDR1 LNHNV, CDR2 YYDKDF (reference sequence). The length of the CDR3 is 16 residues. In DNA, the CDR3 is TGTGCCACCAGCAGACCTTTTTCCACCGGGGCCAACGTCCTGACTTTC. It codes for CATSRPFSTGANVLTF.

As for this clonotype: The junction and the germline gene differ at one end; a read error may be behind it. J is TRBJ2-1 and V is TRBV7-8, with a possible D match to TRBD1 (5 bases). Per the germline V gene, CDR1 is SGHVS and CDR2 is FQNEAQ. This CDR3 contains 17 residues. This CDR3 reads CASSQVGWTRSHNEQFF. In DNA, the CDR3 is TGTGCCAGCAGCCAGGTTGGCTGGACACGCTCCCACAATGAGCAGTTCTTC.

This rearrangement joins TRBV2 to TRBJ2-2; maybe TRBD1 (6 bases). With 3 bases removed from V and 1 base from J, the gap between germline ends came to 9 bases. The CDR3 is 15 residues long. The germline V gene has CDR1 SNHLY and CDR2 FYNNEI. The CDR3 reads CASSERTVNTGELFF. The CDR3 DNA follows: TGTGCCAGCAGTGAGAGGACAGTGAACACCGGGGAGCTGTTTTTT.

CDR3 sequence reads: CASTPISGANVLTF. The CDR3 bases are TGTGCCAGCACCCCAATCTCTGGGGCCAACGTCCTGACTTTC. This chain links TRBV7-7 with TRBJ2-6; D gene ambiguous. Between the trimmed V and J ends, which lost 7 bases and 0 bases, there was a span of 7 bases. In germline, CDR1 is SSHAT, CDR2 FNYEAQ (reference sequence). This CDR3 spans 14 amino acids.

This clonotype was recorded at least ten times. This chain joins TRBV20-1 and TRBJ2-5, with 7 bases lining up with TRBD2. Unmatched junction bases numbered 14, after V lost 6 bases and J lost 1 base. The CDR3 has 16 residues. Germline lookup yields CDR1 DFQATT and CDR2 SNEGSKA (reference sequence). The CDR3 reads CSATAYLGLTQETQYF. The CDR3 nucleotides are TGCAGTGCCACCGCGTACCTGGGACTAACCCAAGAGACCCAGTACTTC.

The CDR3 spells CSARGGGMGLAGGRGTDTQYF. The DNA for the CDR3 is TGCAGTGCTAGAGGAGGGGGAATGGGACTAGCGGGGGGGCGGGGCACAGATACGCAGTATTTT. The chain uses TRBV20-1 and TRBJ2-3, with 16 bases lining up with TRBD2. Germline CDR1 reads DFQATT; CDR2 reads SNEGSKA (reference sequence). The CDR3 loop spans 21 amino acids. Unmatched junction bases numbered 14, after V lost 1 base and J lost 1 base.

To note about this clonotype: A single base separates this from a much larger clone, so it may be a read error. The chain joins TRBV9 to TRBJ2-7, with D hard to call. Germline CDR1 is SGDLS and CDR2 is YYNGEE. This CDR3 region has 15 residues. DNA of the CDR3: TGTACCAGCAGCGTAGGGCTAGTCTCCTCCTACGAGCAGTACTTC. It codes for CTSSVGLVSSYEQYF.

This clonotype was counted ten times or more. The rearrangement links TRBV5-1 to TRBJ2-1; 8 nucleotides align to TRBD2. Germline assignment: CDR1 SGHRS and CDR2 YFSETQ. CDR3 size: 14 residues. Trimming cost V 6 bases and J 4 bases; bases outside gene matches: 6. The CDR3 nucleotides read TGCGCCAGCAAAGTCAGACTAGCGTACAATGAGCAGTTCTTC. Residues: CASKVRLAYNEQFF.

V gene TRBV12-3 or TRBV12-4 combines with J gene TRBJ2-5, with 9 bases that match TRBD2. The V segment lost 6 bases and the J segment 4 bases; nucleotides outside the gene matches: 6. The CDR3 has 14 amino acids. The CDR3, as DNA: TGTGCCAGCAGCGGACTAGCGCGGGTAGAGACCCAGTACTTC. This codes for CASSGLARVETQYF.

In DNA, the CDR3 is TGTGCCAGCAGTGTTAGACAGGGGACAGATGTGCAGTATTTT. It yields the protein CASSVRQGTDVQYF. This rearrangement joins TRBV12-3 or TRBV12-4 to TRBJ2-3, with 8 nucleotides matching TRBD1. V lost 5 bases, J lost 11 bases, and 12 bases stayed unmatched. The CDR3 runs 14 residues.

The count of this clonotype is one. V is TRBV5-1 and J is TRBJ2-4; D is perhaps TRBD2 (7 bases). The germline CDR1 and CDR2 sequences are SGHRS and YFSETQ. CDR3 size: 17 residues. The V and J ends lost 0 bases and 2 bases respectively, with 15 bases between them. The CDR3 region has the DNA TGCGCCAGCAGCTTGGCCGGCGGGGGCCTTACCAAAAACATTCAGTACTTC. Its protein product is CASSLAGGGLTKNIQYF.

This clonotype appeared many times. This chain uses TRBV25-1 with TRBJ2-4; no definite D call. From germline, CDR1 is MGHDK and CDR2 SYGVNS. Trimming removed 1 base at V and 2 bases at J, with 3 bases between. The CDR3 has 13 amino acids. The CDR3: CASSESPKNIQYF. CDR3 sequence (DNA): TGTGCCAGCAGTGAATCTCCCAAAAACATTCAGTACTTC.

The V gene is TRBV6-5, the J gene TRBJ2-4; 8 nucleotides line up with TRBD2. Germline V gives CDR1 MNHEY, CDR2 SVGAGI. The CDR3 contains 18 residues. V was clipped by 2 bases and J by 0 bases; unmatched bases: 9. The chain's CDR3 is CASSYGSGIDLAKNIQYF. The CDR3 nucleotides are TGTGCCAGCAGTTACGGTAGCGGGATTGATCTAGCCAAAAACATTCAGTACTTC.

This clonotype was recorded a few times. V is TRBV7-3 and J is TRBJ1-1; D may be TRBD1 (5 bases). The CDR3 spans 13 residues. The germline V gene encodes CDR1 SGHTA and CDR2 FQGTGA. The germline V and J ends were trimmed by 5 bases and 7 bases, with 14 bases remaining between them. The chain's CDR3 is CASSPYRLGEAFF. The CDR3 nucleotides read TGTGCCAGCAGCCCCTACAGGCTCGGTGAAGCTTTCTTT.

This chain joins TRBV6-1 and TRBJ2-1, with TRBD1 identical over 7 bases. This CDR3 contains 18 residues. V was pared by 2 bases and J by 0 bases, with 10 bases of the junction left unmatched. The germline V gene encodes CDR1 MNHNS and CDR2 SASEGT. CDR3: CASSELLPGQSSYNEQFF. In nucleotides, the CDR3 is TGTGCCAGCAGTGAACTACTCCCGGGACAGAGCTCCTACAATGAGCAGTTCTTC.

This clonotype was counted ten times or more. The chain carries TRBV6-4 and TRBJ2-3, with D possibly TRBD1 on 7 matching bases. Trimming shortened V by 4 bases and J by 3 bases, and 14 bases separated the two germline ends. The CDR3 loop spans 15 amino acids. Looked up from germline, CDR1 is MRHNA and CDR2 is SNTAGT. The CDR3 nucleotides are TGTGCCAGCAGTGGCGAGGAGGGGGCAACAGATACGCAGTATTTT. This gives the protein CASSGEEGATDTQYF.

Only a few counts were recorded for this clonotype. V is TRBV27 and J is TRBJ2-3; tentatively, D is TRBD1 (5 bases). V gave up 6 bases and J gave up 1 base, with 14 bases separating them. The CDR3 runs 15 residues. Per germline, CDR1 MNHEY and CDR2 SMNVEV (reference sequence). This chain's CDR3 is CASRPGYAGTDTQYF. Written as DNA, the CDR3 is TGTGCCAGCAGACCAGGGTATGCAGGCACAGATACGCAGTATTTT.

This chain uses TRBV21-1 with TRBJ1-3. TRBV21-1 is termed a pseudogene. CDR3 size: 14 residues. The CDR3 loop is CASSKRSSGNTIYF. CDR3 nucleotides: TGTGCCAGCAGCAAACGGAGCTCTGGAAACACCATATATTTT.

The chain is built from TRBV4-1 and TRBJ2-3, with D perhaps assigned TRBD1 or TRBD2 (5 bases each). From germline, CDR1 is MGHRA and CDR2 YSYEKL. V lost 0 bases to trimming and J lost 2 bases, with 15 bases between them. This CDR3 has 17 residues. CDR3 nucleotides: TGCGCCAGCAGCCAAGAACTCCGTGGGACCACCACAGATACGCAGTATTTT. Amino acid sequence: CASSQELRGTTTDTQYF.

In the case of this clonotype: A clone one base away is much larger, so this may be a read error. V and J are TRBV12-3 or TRBV12-4 and TRBJ2-1; TRBD1 might be the D (5 bases). The CDR3 length is 14 residues. This chain's CDR3 is CASGLSTVRREQFF. As DNA, the CDR3 is TGTGCCAGCGGTTTATCGACAGTCAGGCGGGAGCAGTTCTTC.

The chain combines TRBV13 with TRBJ2-5, with 7 bases fitting TRBD2. The V gene end was trimmed by 5 bases and the J gene end by 2 bases; junction bases not matched to a gene: 11. The CDR3 extends over 16 amino acids. Germline V gene lookup returns CDR1 PRHDT and CDR2 FYEKMQ (reference sequence). Here the CDR3 reads CASSLRTRSGQETQYF. CDR3 bases: TGTGCCAGCAGCCTACGGACTAGGAGCGGGCAAGAGACCCAGTACTTC.